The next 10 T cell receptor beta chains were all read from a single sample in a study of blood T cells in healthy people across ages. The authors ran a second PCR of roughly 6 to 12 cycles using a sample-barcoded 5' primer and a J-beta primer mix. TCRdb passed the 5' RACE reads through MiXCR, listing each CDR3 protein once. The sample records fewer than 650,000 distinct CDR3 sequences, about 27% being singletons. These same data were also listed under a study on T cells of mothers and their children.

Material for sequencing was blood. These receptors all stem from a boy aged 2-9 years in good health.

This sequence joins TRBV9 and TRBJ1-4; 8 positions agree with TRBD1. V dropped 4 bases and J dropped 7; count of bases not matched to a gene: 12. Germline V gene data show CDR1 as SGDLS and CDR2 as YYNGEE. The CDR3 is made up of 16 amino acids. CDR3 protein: CASSRNRQGSGEKLFF. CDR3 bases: TGTGCCAGCAGCAGAAACAGACAGGGGTCGGGTGAAAAACTGTTTTTT. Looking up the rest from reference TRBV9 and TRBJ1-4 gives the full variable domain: DSGVTQTPKHLITATGQRVTLRCSPRSGDLSVYWYQQSLDQGLQFLIQYYNGEERAKGNILERFSAQQFPDLHSELNLSSLELGDSALYFCASSRNRQGSGEKLFFGSGTQLSVL.

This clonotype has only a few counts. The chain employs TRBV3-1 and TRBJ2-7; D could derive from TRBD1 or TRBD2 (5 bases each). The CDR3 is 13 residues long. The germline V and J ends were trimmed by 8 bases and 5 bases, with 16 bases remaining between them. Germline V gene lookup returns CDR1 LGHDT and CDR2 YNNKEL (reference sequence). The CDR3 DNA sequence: TGTGCCAGCGGGGGACCAAGGAGGCACGAGCAGTACTTC. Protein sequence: CASGGPRRHEQYF.

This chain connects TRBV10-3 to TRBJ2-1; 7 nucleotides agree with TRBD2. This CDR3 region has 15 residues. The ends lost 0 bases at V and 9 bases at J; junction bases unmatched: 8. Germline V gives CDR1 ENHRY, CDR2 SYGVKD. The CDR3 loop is CAISESLGGRVEQFF. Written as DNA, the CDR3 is TGTGCCATCAGTGAGTCCCTAGGTGGGAGGGTTGAGCAGTTCTTC.

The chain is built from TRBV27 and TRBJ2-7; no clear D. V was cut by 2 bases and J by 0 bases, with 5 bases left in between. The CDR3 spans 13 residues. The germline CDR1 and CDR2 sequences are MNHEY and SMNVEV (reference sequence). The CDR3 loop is CASSLRVSYEQYF. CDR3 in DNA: TGTGCCAGCAGTTTAAGGGTCTCCTACGAGCAGTACTTC.

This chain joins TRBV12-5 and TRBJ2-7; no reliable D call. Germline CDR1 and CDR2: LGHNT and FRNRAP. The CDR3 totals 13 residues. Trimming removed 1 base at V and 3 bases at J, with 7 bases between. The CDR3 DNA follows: TGTGCTAGTGGTTTGGCAATCAACTACGAGCAGTACTTC. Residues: CASGLAINYEQYF. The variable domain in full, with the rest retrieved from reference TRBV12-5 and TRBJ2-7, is DARVTQTPRHKVTEMGQEVTMRCQPILGHNTVFWYRQTMMQGLELLAYFRNRAPLDDSGMPKDRFSAEMPDATLATLKIQPSEPRDSAVYFCASGLAINYEQYFGPGTRLTVT.

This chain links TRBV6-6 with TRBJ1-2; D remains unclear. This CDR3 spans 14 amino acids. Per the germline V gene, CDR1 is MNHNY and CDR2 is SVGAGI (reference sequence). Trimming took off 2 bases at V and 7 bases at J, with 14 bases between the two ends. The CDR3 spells CASSYRQSLAGYTF. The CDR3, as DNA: TGTGCCAGCAGTTACCGGCAGTCTCTGGCTGGCTACACCTTC.

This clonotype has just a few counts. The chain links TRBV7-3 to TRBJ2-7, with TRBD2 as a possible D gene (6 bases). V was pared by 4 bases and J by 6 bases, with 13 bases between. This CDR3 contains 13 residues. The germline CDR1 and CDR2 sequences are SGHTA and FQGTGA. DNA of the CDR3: TGTGCCAGCAGCTGGGCCGGGGGAGGCGAGCAGTACTTC. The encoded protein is CASSWAGGGEQYF. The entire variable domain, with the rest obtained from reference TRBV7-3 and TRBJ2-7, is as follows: GAGVSQTPSNKVTEKGKYVELRCDPISGHTALYWYRQSLGQGPEFLIYFQGTGAADDSGLPNDRFFAVRPEGSVSTLKIQRTERGDSAVYLCASSWAGGGEQYFGPGTRLTVT.

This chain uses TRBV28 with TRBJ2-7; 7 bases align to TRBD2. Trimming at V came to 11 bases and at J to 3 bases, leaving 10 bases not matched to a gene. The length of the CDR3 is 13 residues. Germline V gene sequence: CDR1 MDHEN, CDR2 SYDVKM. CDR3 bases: TGTGCCTGCTGGGGCGGGAGTGTCTACGAGCAGTACTTC. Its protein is CACWGGSVYEQYF.

CDR3: CASLDSGGNTIYF. CDR3 coding DNA: TGTGCCAGCCTAGATTCCGGGGGAAACACCATATATTTT. The rearrangement uses TRBV28 and TRBJ1-3; D is ambiguous. Germline V gene lookup returns CDR1 MDHEN and CDR2 SYDVKM. Trimming took 8 bases from V and 4 from J, leaving 12 bases between them. The CDR3 covers 13 residues.

The CDR3 sequence: CSVEAQGSTDTQYF. In DNA, the CDR3 is TGCAGTGTTGAAGCGCAGGGTAGCACAGATACGCAGTATTTT. The chain recombines TRBV20-1 with TRBJ2-3; D is perhaps TRBD1 (5 bases). The CDR3 is 14 amino acids. Germline loops: CDR1 DFQATT, CDR2 SNEGSKA (reference sequence). V was clipped by 7 bases and J by 0 bases, with 14 bases between them.